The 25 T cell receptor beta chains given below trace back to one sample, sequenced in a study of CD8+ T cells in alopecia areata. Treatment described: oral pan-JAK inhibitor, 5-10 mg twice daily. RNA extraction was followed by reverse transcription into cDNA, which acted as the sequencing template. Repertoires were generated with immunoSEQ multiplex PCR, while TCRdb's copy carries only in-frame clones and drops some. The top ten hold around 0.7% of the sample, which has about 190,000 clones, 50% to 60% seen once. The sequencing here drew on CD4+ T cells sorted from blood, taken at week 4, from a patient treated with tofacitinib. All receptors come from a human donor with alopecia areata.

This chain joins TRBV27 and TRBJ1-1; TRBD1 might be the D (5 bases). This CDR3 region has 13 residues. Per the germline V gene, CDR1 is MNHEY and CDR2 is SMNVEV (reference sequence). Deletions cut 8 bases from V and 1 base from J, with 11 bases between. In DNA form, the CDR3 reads TGTGCCAGCTCAATTCAGGGGAACACTGAAGCTTTCTTT. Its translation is CASSIQGNTEAFF.

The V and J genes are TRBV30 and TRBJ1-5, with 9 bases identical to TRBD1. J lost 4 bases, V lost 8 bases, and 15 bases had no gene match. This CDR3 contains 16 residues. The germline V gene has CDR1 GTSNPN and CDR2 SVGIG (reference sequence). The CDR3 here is CAARGPTGGLNQPQHF. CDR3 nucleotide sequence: TGTGCCGCCAGGGGACCAACAGGGGGCCTAAATCAGCCCCAGCATTTT.

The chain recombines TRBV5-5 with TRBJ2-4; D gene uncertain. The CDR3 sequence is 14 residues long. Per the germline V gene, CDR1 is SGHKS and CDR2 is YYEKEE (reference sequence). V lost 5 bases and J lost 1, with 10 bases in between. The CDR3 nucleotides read TGTGCCAGCAGTATAATGGGGGCCAAAAACATTCAGTACTTC. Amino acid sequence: CASSIMGAKNIQYF.

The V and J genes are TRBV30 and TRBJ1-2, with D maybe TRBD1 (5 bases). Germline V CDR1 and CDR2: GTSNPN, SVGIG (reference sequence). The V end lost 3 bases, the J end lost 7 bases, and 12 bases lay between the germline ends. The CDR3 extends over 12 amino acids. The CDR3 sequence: CAWSSSGAGYTF. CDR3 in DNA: TGTGCCTGGAGCTCCAGTGGGGCTGGCTACACCTTC.

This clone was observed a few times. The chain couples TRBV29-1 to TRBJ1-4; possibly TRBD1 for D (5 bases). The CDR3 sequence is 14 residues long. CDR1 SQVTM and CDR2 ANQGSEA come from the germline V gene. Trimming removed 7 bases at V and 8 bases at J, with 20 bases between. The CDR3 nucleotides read TGCAGCGCCCTAGGTCAGTCAGGGAAGGAAAAACTGTTTTTT. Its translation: CSALGQSGKEKLFF. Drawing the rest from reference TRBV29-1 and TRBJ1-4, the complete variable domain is SAVISQKPSRDICQRGTSLTIQCQVDSQVTMMFWYRQQPGQSLTLIATANQGSEATYESGFVIDKFPISRPNLTFSTLTVSNMSPEDSSIYLCSALGQSGKEKLFFGSGTQLSVL.

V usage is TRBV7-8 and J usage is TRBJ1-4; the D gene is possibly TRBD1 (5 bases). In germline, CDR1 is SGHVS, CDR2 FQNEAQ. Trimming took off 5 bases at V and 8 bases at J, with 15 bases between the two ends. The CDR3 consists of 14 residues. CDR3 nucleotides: TGTGCCAGCAGCCTAAACTCACCAGGGGAAAAACTGTTTTTT. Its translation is CASSLNSPGEKLFF.

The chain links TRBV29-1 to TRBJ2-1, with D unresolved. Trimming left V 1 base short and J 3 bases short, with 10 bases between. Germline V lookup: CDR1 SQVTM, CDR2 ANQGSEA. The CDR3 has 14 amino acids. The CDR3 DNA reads TGCAGCGTTGAAGTGGCGACTTACTACAATGAGCAGTTCTTC. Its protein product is CSVEVATYYNEQFF.

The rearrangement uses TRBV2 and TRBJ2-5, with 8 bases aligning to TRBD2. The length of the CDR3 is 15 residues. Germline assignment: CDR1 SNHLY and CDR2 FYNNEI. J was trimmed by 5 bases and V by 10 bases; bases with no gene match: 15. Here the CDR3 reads CANPLSSGRGETQYF. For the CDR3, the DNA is TGTGCCAACCCTCTCTCCAGCGGGAGAGGTGAGACCCAGTACTTC.

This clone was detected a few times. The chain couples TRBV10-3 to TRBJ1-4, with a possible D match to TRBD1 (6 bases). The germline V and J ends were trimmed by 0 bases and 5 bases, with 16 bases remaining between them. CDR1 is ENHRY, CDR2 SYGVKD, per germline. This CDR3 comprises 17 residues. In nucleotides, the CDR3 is TGTGCCATCAGTGAGTCGAATGTAGGGGGTGGAAATGAAAAACTGTTTTTT. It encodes CAISESNVGGGNEKLFF.

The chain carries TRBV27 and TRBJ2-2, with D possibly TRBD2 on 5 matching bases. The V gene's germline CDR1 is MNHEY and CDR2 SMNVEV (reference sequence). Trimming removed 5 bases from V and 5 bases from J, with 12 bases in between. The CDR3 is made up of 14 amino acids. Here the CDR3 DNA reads TGTGCCAGCAGTCCCCTAGGCGGGACCGGGGAGCTGTTTTTT. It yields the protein CASSPLGGTGELFF.

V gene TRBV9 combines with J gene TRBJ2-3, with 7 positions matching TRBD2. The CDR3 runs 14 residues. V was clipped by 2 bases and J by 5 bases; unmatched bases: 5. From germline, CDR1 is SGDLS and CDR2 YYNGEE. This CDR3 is CASSVTGGGDTQYF. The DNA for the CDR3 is TGTGCCAGCAGCGTTACGGGAGGAGGAGATACGCAGTATTTT.

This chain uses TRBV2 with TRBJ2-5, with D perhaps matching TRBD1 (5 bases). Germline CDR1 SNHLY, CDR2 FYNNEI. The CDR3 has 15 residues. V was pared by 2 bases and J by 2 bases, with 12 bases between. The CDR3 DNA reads TGTGCCAGCAGTGAACTCAGGGTGAGGCAAGAGACCCAGTACTTC. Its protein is CASSELRVRQETQYF.

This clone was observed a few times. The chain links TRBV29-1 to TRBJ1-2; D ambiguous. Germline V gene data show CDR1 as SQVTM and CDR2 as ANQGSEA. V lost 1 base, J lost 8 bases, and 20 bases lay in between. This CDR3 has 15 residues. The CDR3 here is CSVEGRRTGSRGYTF. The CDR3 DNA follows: TGCAGCGTTGAAGGGAGGAGGACCGGTTCACGGGGCTACACCTTC. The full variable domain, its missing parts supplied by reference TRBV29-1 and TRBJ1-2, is SAVISQKPSRDICQRGTSLTIQCQVDSQVTMMFWYRQQPGQSLTLIATANQGSEATYESGFVIDKFPISRPNLTFSTLTVSNMSPEDSSIYLCSVEGRRTGSRGYTFGSGTRLTVV.

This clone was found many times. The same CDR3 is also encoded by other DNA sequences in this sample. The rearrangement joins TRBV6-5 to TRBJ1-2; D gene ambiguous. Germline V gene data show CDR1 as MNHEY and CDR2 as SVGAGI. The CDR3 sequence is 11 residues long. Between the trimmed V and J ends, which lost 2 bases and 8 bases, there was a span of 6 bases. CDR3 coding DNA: TGTGCCAGCAGTTACGGCCTCGGCTACACCTTC. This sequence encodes CASSYGLGYTF.

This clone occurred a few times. The chain's CDR3 is CASSDPPATSYNEQFF. DNA of the CDR3: TGTGCCAGCAGCGACCCCCCAGCGACGTCCTACAATGAGCAGTTCTTC. This chain connects TRBV7-9 to TRBJ2-1; D not resolved. The V end lost 5 bases, the J end lost 1 base, and 15 bases lay between the germline ends. Germline V CDR1 and CDR2: SEHNR, FQNEAQ (reference sequence). CDR3 size: 16 residues.

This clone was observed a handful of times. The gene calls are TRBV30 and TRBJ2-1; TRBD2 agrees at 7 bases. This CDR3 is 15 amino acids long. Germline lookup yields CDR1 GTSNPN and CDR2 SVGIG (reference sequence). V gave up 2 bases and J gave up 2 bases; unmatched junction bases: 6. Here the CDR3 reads CAWSPPAGAYNEQFF. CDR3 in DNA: TGTGCCTGGAGTCCTCCCGCGGGGGCCTACAATGAGCAGTTCTTC.

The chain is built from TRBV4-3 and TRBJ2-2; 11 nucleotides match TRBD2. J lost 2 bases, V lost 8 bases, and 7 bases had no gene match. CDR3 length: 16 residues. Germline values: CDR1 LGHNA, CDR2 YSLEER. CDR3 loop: CASGIGTSGNTGELFF. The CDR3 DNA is TGCGCCAGCGGTATTGGGACTAGCGGAAACACCGGGGAGCTGTTTTTT.

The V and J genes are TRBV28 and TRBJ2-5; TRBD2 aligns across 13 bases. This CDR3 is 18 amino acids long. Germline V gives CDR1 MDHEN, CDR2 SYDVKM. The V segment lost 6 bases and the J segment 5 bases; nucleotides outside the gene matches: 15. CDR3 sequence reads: CASSYGSGGLAGLETQYF. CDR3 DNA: TGTGCCAGCAGCTATGGCAGTGGGGGACTAGCGGGACTGGAGACCCAGTACTTC.

The CDR3: CAWTRTGGRKANYGYTF. CDR3 coding DNA: TGTGCCTGGACCAGGACGGGGGGAAGGAAAGCTAACTATGGCTACACCTTC. The rearrangement links TRBV30 to TRBJ1-2; D possibly corresponds to TRBD1 (5 bases). The V end was cut by 4 bases, the J end by 0 bases, with 21 bases between. Germline assignment: CDR1 GTSNPN and CDR2 SVGIG (reference sequence). The CDR3 has 17 residues. Full variable domain (missing parts from reference TRBV30 and TRBJ1-2): SQTIHQWPATLVQPVGSPLSLECTVEGTSNPNLYWYRQAAGRGLQLLFYSVGIGQISSEVPQNLSASRPQDRQFILSSKKLLLSDSGFYLCAWTRTGGRKANYGYTFGSGTRLTVV.

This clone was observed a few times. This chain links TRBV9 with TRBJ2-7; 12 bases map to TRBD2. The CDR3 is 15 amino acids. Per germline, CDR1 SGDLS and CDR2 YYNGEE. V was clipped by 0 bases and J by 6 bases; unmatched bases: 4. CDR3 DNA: TGTGCCAGCAGCGTAGCCTCGACTAGCGGGAGCGAGCAGTACTTC. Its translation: CASSVASTSGSEQYF.

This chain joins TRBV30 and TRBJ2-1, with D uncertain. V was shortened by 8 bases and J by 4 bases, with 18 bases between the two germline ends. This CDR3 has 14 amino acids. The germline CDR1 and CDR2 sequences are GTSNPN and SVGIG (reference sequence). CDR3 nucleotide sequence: TGTGCCCGCCTCGGTGCAATCGATTACAATGAGCAGTTCTTC. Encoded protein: CARLGAIDYNEQFF.

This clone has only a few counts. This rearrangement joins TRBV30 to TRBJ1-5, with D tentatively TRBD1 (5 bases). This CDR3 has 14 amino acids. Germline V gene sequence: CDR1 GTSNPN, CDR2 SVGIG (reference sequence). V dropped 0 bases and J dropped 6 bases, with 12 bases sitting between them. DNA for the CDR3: TGTGCCTGGAGTGTACTTGGGGGATCTCAGCCCCAGCATTTT. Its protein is CAWSVLGGSQPQHF. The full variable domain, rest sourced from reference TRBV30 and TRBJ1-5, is SQTIHQWPATLVQPVGSPLSLECTVEGTSNPNLYWYRQAAGRGLQLLFYSVGIGQISSEVPQNLSASRPQDRQFILSSKKLLLSDSGFYLCAWSVLGGSQPQHFGDGTRLSIL.

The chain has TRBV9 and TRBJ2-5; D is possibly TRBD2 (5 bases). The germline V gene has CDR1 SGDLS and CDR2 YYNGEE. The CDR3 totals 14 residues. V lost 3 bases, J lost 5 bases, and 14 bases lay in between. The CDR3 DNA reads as TGTGCCAGCAGCGAGGGAGCGAGGGTGGAGACCCAGTACTTC. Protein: CASSEGARVETQYF.

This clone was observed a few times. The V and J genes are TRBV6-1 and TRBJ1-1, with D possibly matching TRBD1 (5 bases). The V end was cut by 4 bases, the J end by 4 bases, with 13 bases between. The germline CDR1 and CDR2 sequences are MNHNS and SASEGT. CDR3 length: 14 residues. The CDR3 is CASSAFAGGTEAFF. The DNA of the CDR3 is TGTGCCAGCAGTGCCTTCGCCGGGGGCACTGAAGCTTTCTTT.

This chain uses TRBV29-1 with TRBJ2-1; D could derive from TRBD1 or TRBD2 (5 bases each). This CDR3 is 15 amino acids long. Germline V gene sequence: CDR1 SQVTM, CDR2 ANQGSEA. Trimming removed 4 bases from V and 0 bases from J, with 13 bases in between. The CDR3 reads CSVGTGTRSYNEQFF. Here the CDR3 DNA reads TGCAGCGTTGGCACCGGGACCCGCTCCTACAATGAGCAGTTCTTC.